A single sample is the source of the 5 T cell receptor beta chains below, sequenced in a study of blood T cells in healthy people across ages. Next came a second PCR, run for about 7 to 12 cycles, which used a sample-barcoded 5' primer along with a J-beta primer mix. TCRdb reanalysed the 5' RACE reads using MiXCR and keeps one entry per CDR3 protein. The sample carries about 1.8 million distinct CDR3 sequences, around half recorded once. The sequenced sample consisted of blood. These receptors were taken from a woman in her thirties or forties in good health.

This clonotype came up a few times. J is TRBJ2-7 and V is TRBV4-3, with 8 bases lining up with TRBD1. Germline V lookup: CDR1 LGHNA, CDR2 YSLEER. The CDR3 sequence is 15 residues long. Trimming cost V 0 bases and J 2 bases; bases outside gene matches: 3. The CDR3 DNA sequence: TGCGCCAGCAGCCAAGAAATACAGGGGGCCTACGAGCAGTACTTC. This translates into CASSQEIQGAYEQYF.

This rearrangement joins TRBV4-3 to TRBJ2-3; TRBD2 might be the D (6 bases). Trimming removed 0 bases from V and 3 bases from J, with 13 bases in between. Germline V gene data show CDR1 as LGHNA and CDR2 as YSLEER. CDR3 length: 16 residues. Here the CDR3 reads CASSQDAGRQTDTQYF. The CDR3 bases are TGCGCCAGCAGCCAAGATGCGGGGCGGCAGACAGATACGCAGTATTTT.

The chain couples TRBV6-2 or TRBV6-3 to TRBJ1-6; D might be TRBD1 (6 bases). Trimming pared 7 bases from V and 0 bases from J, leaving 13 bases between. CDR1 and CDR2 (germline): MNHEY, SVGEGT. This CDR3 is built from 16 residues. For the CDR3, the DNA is TGTGCCAGCACCGAAGGACAGAGCTCCTATAATTCACCCCTCCACTTT. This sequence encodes CASTEGQSSYNSPLHF.

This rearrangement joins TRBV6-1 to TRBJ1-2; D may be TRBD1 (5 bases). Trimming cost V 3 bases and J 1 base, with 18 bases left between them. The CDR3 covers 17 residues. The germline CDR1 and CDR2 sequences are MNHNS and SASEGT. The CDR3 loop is CASSDRQGETLNYGYTF. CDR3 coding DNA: TGTGCCAGCAGTGATCGTCAGGGTGAGACCCTTAACTATGGCTACACCTTC.

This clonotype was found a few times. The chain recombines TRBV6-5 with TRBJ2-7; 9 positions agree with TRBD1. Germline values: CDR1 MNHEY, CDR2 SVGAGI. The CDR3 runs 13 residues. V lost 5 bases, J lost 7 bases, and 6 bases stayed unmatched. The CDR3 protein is CASSRGQGREQYF. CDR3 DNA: TGTGCCAGCAGTAGAGGACAGGGGAGGGAGCAGTACTTC.